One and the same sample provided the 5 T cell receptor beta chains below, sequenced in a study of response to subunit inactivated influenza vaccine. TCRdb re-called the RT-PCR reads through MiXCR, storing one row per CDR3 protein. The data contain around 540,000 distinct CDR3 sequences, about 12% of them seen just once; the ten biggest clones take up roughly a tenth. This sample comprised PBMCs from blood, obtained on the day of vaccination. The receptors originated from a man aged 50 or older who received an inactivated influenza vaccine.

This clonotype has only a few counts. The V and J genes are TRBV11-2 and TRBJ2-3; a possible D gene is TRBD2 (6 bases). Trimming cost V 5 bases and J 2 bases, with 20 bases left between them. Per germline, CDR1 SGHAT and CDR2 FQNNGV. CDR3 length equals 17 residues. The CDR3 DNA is TGTGCCAGCAGCCGTCCCGCGGGACGGGAGCACACAGATACGCAGTATTTT. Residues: CASSRPAGREHTDTQYF.

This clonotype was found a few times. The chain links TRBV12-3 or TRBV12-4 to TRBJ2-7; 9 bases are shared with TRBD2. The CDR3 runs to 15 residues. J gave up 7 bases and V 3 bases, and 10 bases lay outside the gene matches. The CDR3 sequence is CASSLISGSLREQYF. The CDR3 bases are TGTGCCAGCAGTTTGATTAGCGGGAGTCTAAGGGAGCAGTACTTC.

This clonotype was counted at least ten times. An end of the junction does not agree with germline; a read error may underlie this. The CDR3 loop is CASSVAENGARDKEQFF. As DNA, the CDR3 is TGTGCCAGCAGCGTAGCTGAGAACGGGGCCCGGGACAAAGAGCAGTTCTTC. The chain joins TRBV9 to TRBJ2-1; TRBD1 might be the D (6 bases). This CDR3 region has 17 residues. From germline, CDR1 is SGDLS and CDR2 YYNGEE.

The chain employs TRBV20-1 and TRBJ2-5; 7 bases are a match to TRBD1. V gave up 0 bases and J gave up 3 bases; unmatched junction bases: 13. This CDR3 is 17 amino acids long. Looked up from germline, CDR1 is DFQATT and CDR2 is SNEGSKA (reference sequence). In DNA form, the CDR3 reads TGCAGTGCTAGAGACCGCCACTGGGACAGCTGGGAAGAGACCCAGTACTTC. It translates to CSARDRHWDSWEETQYF.

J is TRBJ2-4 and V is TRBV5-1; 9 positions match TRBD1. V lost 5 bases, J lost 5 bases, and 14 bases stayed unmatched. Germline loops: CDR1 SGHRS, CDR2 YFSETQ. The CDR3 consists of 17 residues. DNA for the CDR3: TGCGCCAGCAGGAAGGGGACAGGGATGCGGCCTGAAAACATTCAGTACTTC. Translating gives CASRKGTGMRPENIQYF. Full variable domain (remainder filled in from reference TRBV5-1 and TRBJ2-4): KAGVTQTPRYLIKTRGQQVTLSCSPISGHRSVSWYQQTPGQGLQFLFEYFSETQRNKGNFPGRFSGRQFSNSRSEMNVSTLELGDSALYLCASRKGTGMRPENIQYFGAGTRLSVL.